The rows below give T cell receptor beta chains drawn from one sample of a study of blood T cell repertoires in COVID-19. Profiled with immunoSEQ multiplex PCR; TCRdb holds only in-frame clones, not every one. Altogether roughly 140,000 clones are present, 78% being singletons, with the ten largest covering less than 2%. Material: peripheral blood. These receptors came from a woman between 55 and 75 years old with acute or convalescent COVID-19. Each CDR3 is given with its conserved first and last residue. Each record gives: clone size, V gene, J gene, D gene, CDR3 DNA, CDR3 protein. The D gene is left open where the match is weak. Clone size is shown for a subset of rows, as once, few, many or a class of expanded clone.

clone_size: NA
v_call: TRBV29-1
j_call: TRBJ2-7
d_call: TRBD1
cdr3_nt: TGCAGCGCTAGGGACAGGGGGCATAACTACGAGCAGTACTTC
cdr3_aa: CSARDRGHNYEQYF

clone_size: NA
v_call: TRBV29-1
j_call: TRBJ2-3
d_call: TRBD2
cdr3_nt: TGCAGCGTTGCCCTGGGGGGACTAGGGGCAGATACGCAGTATTTT
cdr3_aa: CSVALGGLGADTQYF

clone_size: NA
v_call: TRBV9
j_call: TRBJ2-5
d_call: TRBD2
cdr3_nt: TGTGCCAGCAGCGTAGGCGGGAGTAGGCAAGAGACCCAGTACTTC
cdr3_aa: CASSVGGSRQETQYF

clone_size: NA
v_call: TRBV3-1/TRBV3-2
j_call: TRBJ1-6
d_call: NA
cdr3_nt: TGTGCCAGCAGCCAAGATCCAGGACTCCCTAATTCACCCCTCCACTTT
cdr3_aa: CASSQDPGLPNSPLHF

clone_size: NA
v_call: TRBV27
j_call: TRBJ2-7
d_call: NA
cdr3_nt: TGTGCCAGCGGTTCAGGGGCAGGCAACGAGCAGTACTTC
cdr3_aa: CASGSGAGNEQYF

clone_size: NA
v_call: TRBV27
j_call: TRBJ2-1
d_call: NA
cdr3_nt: TGTGCCAGCAGTTTCCTAGCAGGCAACAATGAGCAGTTCTTC
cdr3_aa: CASSFLAGNNEQFF

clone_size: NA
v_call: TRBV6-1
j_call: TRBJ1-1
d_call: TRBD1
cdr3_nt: TGTGCCAGCAGTGGGGACAGGGGTTCCCTGAACACTGAAGCTTTCTTT
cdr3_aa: CASSGDRGSLNTEAFF

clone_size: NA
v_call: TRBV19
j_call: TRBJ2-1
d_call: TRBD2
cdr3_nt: TGTGCCAGTAGTATACAGTCTCTAGCGGGACCTTACAATGAGCAGTTCTTC
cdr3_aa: CASSIQSLAGPYNEQFF

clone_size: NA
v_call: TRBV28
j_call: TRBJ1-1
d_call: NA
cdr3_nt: TGTGCCAGCAGCACAACTATGAACACTGAAGCTTTCTTT
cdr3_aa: CASSTTMNTEAFF

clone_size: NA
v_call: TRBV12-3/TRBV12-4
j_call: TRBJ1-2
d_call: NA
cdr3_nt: TGTGCCAGCAGTTTTACTCCTTACTATGGCTACACCTTC
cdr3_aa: CASSFTPYYGYTF

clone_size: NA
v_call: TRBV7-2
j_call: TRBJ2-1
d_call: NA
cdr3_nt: TGTGCCAGCAGCTTATATGTGGCGACTAGCTCCTACAATGAGCAGTTCTTC
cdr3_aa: CASSLYVATSSYNEQFF

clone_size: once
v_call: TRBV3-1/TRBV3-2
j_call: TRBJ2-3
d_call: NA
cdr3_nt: TGTGCCAGCAGCTACAGGGATTGGGAAGATACGCAGTATTTT
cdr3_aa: CASSYRDWEDTQYF

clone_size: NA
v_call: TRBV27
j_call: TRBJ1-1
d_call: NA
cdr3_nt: TGTGCCAGCAGTTCGTACAGGAGGAACACTGAAGCTTTCTTT
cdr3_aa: CASSSYRRNTEAFF

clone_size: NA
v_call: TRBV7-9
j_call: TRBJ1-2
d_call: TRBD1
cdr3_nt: TGTGCCAGCAGCTCAGACAGGGGCGAAAACTATGGCTACACCTTC
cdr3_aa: CASSSDRGENYGYTF